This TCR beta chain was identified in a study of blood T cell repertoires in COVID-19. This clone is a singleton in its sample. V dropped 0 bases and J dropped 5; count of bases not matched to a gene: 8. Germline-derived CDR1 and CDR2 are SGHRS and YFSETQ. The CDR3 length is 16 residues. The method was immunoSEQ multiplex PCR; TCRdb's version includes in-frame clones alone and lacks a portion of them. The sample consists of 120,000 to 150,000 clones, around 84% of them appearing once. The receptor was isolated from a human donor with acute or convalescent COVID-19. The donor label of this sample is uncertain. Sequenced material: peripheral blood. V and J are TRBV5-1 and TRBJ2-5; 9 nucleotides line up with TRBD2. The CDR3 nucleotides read TGCGCCAGCAGCTTGGCCTTTGCGGGAGGGTTGGAGACCCAGTACTTC. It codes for CASSLAFAGGLETQYF.